The entry that follows covers one TCR beta chain sequence. Its antigen is unidentified. The data were taken from a study of cytomegalovirus exposure and HLA in healthy donors. Study results and limitations: The classifier, whose performance was assessed in both the original and validation cohorts, reportedly diagnosed cytomegalovirus status with high specificity and sensitivity.

This PCR relied on a set of 60 Vbeta primers and 13 Jbeta primers. Sequencing was performed with immunoSEQ multiplex PCR; in TCRdb, only in-frame clones are kept and a portion is missing. The table shows roughly 120,000 clones, with just under 75% occurring only once. Between the trimmed V and J ends, which lost 0 bases and 5 bases, there was a span of 10 bases. The V gene's germline CDR1 is MNHEY and CDR2 SVGAGI. The CDR3 is 15 amino acids. The sample comprised PBMCs. The rearrangement uses TRBV6-5 and TRBJ1-4; tentatively, D is TRBD1 (6 bases). The clonotype comes from a man aged 55 to 70 in good health and CMV-seropositive. CDR3 DNA: TGTGCCAGCAGTTACTCGATTAGGGGGAATGAAAAACTGTTTTTT. It yields the protein CASSYSIRGNEKLFF.